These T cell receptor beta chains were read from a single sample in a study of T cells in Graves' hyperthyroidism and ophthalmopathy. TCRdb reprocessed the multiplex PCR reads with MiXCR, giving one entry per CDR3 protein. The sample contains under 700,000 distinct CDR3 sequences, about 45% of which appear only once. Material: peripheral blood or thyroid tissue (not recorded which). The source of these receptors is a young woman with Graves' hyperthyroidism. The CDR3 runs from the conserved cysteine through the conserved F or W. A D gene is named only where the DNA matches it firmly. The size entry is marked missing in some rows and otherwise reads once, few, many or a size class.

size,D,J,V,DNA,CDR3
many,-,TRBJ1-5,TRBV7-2,TGTGCCAGCAGCTTCGGACGAACTATCAATCAGCCCCAGCATTTT,CASSFGRTINQPQHF
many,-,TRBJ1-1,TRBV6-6,TGTGCCAGCAGTTACTCGGACACTGAAGCTTTCTTT,CASSYSDTEAFF
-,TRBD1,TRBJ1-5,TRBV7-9,TGTGCCAGCAGCAGGGGGGACAGCCCGGCCCAGCCCCAGCATTTT,CASSRGDSPAQPQHF
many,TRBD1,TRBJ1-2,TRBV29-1,TGCAGCGTTGAAGGCGGACAGGGCGATTGGGGCTACACCTTC,CSVEGGQGDWGYTF
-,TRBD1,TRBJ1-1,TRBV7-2,TGTGCCAGCAGCCGGGACAGATCGAACACTGAAGCTTTCTTT,CASSRDRSNTEAFF
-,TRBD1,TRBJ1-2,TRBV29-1,TGCAGCGTGGTGGACAGGGGGCTTGGTGGCCACACCTTC,CSVVDRGLGGHTF
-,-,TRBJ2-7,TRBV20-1,TGCAGTGCTAGAGATCGCGGTAGCCTGGACGAGCAGTACTTC,CSARDRGSLDEQYF
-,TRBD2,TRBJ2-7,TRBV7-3,TGTGCCAGCAGCTCCGGGCGGGAGCGGACCTTTAACGAGCAGTACTTC,CASSSGRERTFNEQYF
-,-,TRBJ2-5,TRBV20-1,TGCAGTGCAGAACTAGTGGCTCAAGAGACCCAGTACTTC,CSAELVAQETQYF
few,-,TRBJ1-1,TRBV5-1,TGCGCCAGCAGCGACGAGGCGGGGATAGATGAAGCTTTCTTT,CASSDEAGIDEAFF